A selection of T cell receptor beta chains follows, all from one sample in a study of T cell changes during pregnancy in multiple sclerosis. Clones were sequenced by immunoSEQ multiplex PCR, and TCRdb holds only the in-frame ones, with some missing. There are approximately 30,000 clones in the sample; 89% occur only once, and about 0.61% lies in the top ten. The material was CD4+ T cells from peripheral blood mononuclear cells, obtained in the first trimester of pregnancy. The receptors were gathered from a female donor in good health, enrolled as a control in a pregnancy study. Both conserved end residues are part of each CDR3. The order of the fields is D gene, clone size, V gene, J gene, CDR3 protein, CDR3 DNA. D genes are given only for firm matches. Not every row has a clone size; where given, it reads once, few, many or a size class.

TRBD1	-	TRBV7-9	TRBJ2-7	CASTQGIGEQYF	TGTGCCAGCACACAGGGGATAGGCGAGCAGTACTTC
TRBD1	once	TRBV28	TRBJ1-3	CASSSTGVYSGNTIYF	TGTGCCAGCAGTTCAACAGGGGTCTACTCTGGAAACACCATATATTTT
TRBD2	-	TRBV7-3	TRBJ2-1	CASSLYPLRGGNNEQFF	TGTGCCAGCAGCTTATACCCCCTACGGGGAGGGAACAATGAGCAGTTCTTC
-	-	TRBV10-3	TRBJ1-3	CAISELPFRTDSGNTIYF	TGTGCCATCAGTGAGTTGCCCTTTCGGACAGACTCTGGAAACACCATATATTTT
-	-	TRBV7-3	TRBJ2-2	CASSPDRNTGELFF	TGTGCCAGCAGCCCGGACAGGAACACCGGGGAGCTGTTTTTT
TRBD2	-	TRBV9	TRBJ2-1	CASSTLGLAGGSYNEQFF	TGTGCCAGCAGCACCCTGGGACTAGCGGGAGGCTCGTACAATGAGCAGTTCTTC
-	-	TRBV19	TRBJ2-5	CASSARDFVETQYF	TGTGCCAGTAGTGCGCGGGACTTTGTAGAGACCCAGTACTTC
TRBD1	-	TRBV5-1	TRBJ2-3	CASSWTGETDTQYF	TGCGCCAGCAGCTGGACAGGGGAGACAGATACGCAGTATTTT
TRBD2	-	TRBV19	TRBJ2-1	CASTVLAGDYNEQFF	TGTGCCAGTACCGTACTAGCGGGGGACTACAATGAGCAGTTCTTC
TRBD1	once	TRBV6-8	TRBJ1-5	CASNTYLLDRGVLRNQPQHF	TGTGCCAGCAATACCTATCTATTGGACAGGGGGGTCCTACGCAATCAGCCCCAGCATTTT
TRBD1	once	TRBV18	TRBJ2-3	CASSPNRGLADTQYF	TGTGCCAGCTCACCAAACAGGGGGCTTGCAGATACGCAGTATTTT
TRBD1	-	TRBV19	TRBJ2-3	CASSIAGQGFSITDTQYF	TGTGCCAGTAGTATAGCTGGACAGGGCTTTTCAATTACAGATACGCAGTATTTT
-	-	TRBV6-1	TRBJ2-7	CASRRGPTYEQYF	TGTGCCAGCCGACGAGGGCCCACCTACGAGCAGTACTTC
-	-	TRBV19	TRBJ2-7	CASSIKTGTYEQYF	TGTGCCAGTAGTATTAAAACAGGGACCTACGAGCAGTACTTC
TRBD2	-	TRBV10-1	TRBJ2-2	CASSKAPGLNTGELFF	TGCGCCAGCAGTAAGGCGCCGGGACTAAACACCGGGGAGCTGTTTTTT
-	-	TRBV19	TRBJ1-2	CASNSEQTNYGYTF	TGTGCCTCTAACTCGGAACAGACGAACTATGGCTACACCTTC
TRBD2	-	TRBV6-5	TRBJ2-3	CASSSLAGRTDTQYF	TGTGCCAGCAGTTCTCTAGCGGGACGCACAGATACGCAGTATTTT
TRBD2	once	TRBV7-3	TRBJ2-3	CASSLGAGGGDTQYF	TGTGCCAGCAGCTTGGGAGCGGGAGGTGGAGATACGCAGTATTTT